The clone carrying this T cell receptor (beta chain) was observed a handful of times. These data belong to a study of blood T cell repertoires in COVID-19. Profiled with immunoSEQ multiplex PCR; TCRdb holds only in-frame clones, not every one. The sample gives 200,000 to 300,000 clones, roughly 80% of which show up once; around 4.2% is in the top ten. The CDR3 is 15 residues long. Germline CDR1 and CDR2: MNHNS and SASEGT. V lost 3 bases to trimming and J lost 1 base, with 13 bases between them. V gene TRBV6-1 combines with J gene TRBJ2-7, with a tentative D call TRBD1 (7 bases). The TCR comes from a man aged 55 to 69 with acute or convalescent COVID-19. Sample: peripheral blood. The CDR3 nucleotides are TGTGCCAGCAGTGAGTTGGCGGGACAGTCCTACGAGCAGTACTTC. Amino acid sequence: CASSELAGQSYEQYF.